The rows below give T cell receptor beta chains drawn from one sample of a study of blood T cell repertoires in COVID-19. Produced via immunoSEQ multiplex PCR; TCRdb's table is partial and in-frame only. The sample has hundreds of thousands of clones, about 90% seen once. Input material: PBMCs or T cells enriched from blood (not recorded which). These receptors were collected from a woman between 18 and 29 years old with acute COVID-19. CDR3s include the opening cysteine and the closing phenylalanine or tryptophan. A D gene is named only where the DNA matches it firmly. Size tells how often a clone was seen (once, few, many) or the class of an expanded clone, and some rows leave it out.

v_gene	abundance	j_gene	d_gene	len	CDR3nt	CDR3aa
TRBV25-1	-	TRBJ1-3	-	12	TGTGCCAGCAGCCTCTCTGGAAACACCATATATTTT	CASSLSGNTIYF
TRBV6-5	-	TRBJ1-2	TRBD1	14	TGTGCCAGCACTACGGACAGGTCCAACTATGGCTACACCTTC	CASTTDRSNYGYTF
TRBV2	-	TRBJ1-1	-	14	TGTGCCAGCAGTGATCGGGGGGATCACACTGAAGCTTTCTTT	CASSDRGDHTEAFF
TRBV11-3	-	TRBJ1-1	-	18	TGTGCCAGCAGCCCTTTGACCCCGGAGGGAGGGACCCGGGCTAAGGCTTTCTTT	CASSPLTPEGGTRAKAFF
TRBV5-1	-	TRBJ1-1	TRBD1	15	TGCGCCAGCAGCTTTAATACAGGGGGAGACACTGAAGCTTTCTTT	CASSFNTGGDTEAFF
TRBV7-6	-	TRBJ2-5	TRBD1	16	TGTGCCAGCAGCTTTTGGGGACAGGGTATTGAAGAGACCCAGTACTTC	CASSFWGQGIEETQYF
TRBV6-8	-	TRBJ2-7	-	15	TGTGCCAGCAGTCTACCGTTGATTCTAGCCTACGAGCAGTACTTC	CASSLPLILAYEQYF
TRBV28	-	TRBJ2-1	-	16	TGTGCCAGCAGTTCCACCATCCATACTAGCAATGGTGAGCAGTTCTTC	CASSSTIHTSNGEQFF
TRBV28	-	TRBJ1-5	-	14	TGTGCCAGCAGTTTGGGGAGGTCCCTCCAGCCCCAGCATTTT	CASSLGRSLQPQHF
TRBV18	-	TRBJ1-2	TRBD1	13	TGTGCCAGCTCATCGGACAGGGACTATGGCTACACCTTC	CASSSDRDYGYTF
TRBV28	-	TRBJ2-2	-	15	TGTGCCAGCAGAACGCGGGACCCGGGGACCGGGGAGCTGTTTTTT	CASRTRDPGTGELFF
TRBV29-1	once	TRBJ2-1	TRBD2	14	TGCAGCGTTGACGGGCTAGCGGCCTACAATGAGCAGTTCTTC	CSVDGLAAYNEQFF
TRBV5-1	-	TRBJ2-3	-	15	TGCGCCAGCAGTCCTGGTTTGCGGTCCCCAGATACGCAGTATTTT	CASSPGLRSPDTQYF
TRBV7-3	-	TRBJ2-2	-	12	TGTGCCAGCAGCTTACCTACCGGGGAGCTGTTTTTT	CASSLPTGELFF
TRBV7-6	-	TRBJ1-1	-	13	TGTGCCAGCAGTGAGCAAGGGGCCACTGAAGCTTTCTTT	CASSEQGATEAFF
TRBV5-6	-	TRBJ2-6	-	16	TGTGCCAGCAGCCGAGGACAGCCCTCTGGGGCCAACGTCCTGACTTTC	CASSRGQPSGANVLTF
TRBV6-1	-	TRBJ1-5	-	15	TGTGCCAGCAGTGAAGGGGAAGGGGGTGGGCAGCCCCAGCATTTT	CASSEGEGGGQPQHF
TRBV29-1	-	TRBJ1-4	-	14	TGCAGCGCTAGCTTACAGGGCATCAATGAAAAACTGTTTTTT	CSASLQGINEKLFF
TRBV29-1	once	TRBJ1-2	-	14	TGCAGCGTTGTGGTTCAGGGGAGCAACTATGGCTACACCTTC	CSVVVQGSNYGYTF
TRBV5-1	-	TRBJ1-2	-	13	TGCGCCAGCAGCTTGGACAGGGTAAATGGCTACACCTTC	CASSLDRVNGYTF
TRBV21-1	-	TRBJ1-5	-	16	TGTGCCAGCAGCAAAGCGCTCCACCCGGGACAGAACCCCCAGCATTTT	CASSKALHPGQNPQHF
TRBV13	-	TRBJ2-1	TRBD2	20	TGTGCCAGCAGCTTCGTCCAGGGAAAGACTAGCGAGGTTATTAACAATGAGCAGTTCTTC	CASSFVQGKTSEVINNEQFF
TRBV28	-	TRBJ1-2	TRBD1	14	TGTGCCAGCAGTTCAGGACAGGGGGCGTATGGCTACACCTTC	CASSSGQGAYGYTF
TRBV28	-	TRBJ1-2	-	16	TGTGCCAGCAGTTTAATCTCGGGCGGACTTAACTATGGCTACACCTTC	CASSLISGGLNYGYTF
TRBV6-5	-	TRBJ1-2	-	14	TGTGCCAGCAGTTACTCTCAGGAACCCTATGGCTACACCTTC	CASSYSQEPYGYTF
TRBV6-5	once	TRBJ2-7	-	14	TGTGCCAGCAGGTCGCAGGCGCTCACCTACGAGCAGTACTTC	CASRSQALTYEQYF
TRBV3-1/TRBV3-2	once	TRBJ2-1	-	13	TGTGCCAGCAGCCAAGCTGGTACTTATGAGCAGTTCTTC	CASSQAGTYEQFF
TRBV6-1	-	TRBJ1-5	-	16	TGTGCCAGCAGTGAAGTGGCATATCGTAGCAATCAGCCCCAGCATTTT	CASSEVAYRSNQPQHF
TRBV12-3/TRBV12-4	-	TRBJ1-5	-	13	TGTGCCAGCAGTCCAGACGACAGTCAGCCCCAGCATTTT	CASSPDDSQPQHF
TRBV5-1	once	TRBJ1-2	-	15	TGCGCCAGCAGCTTGGGGACAGCCCTATCCTATGGCTACACCTTC	CASSLGTALSYGYTF
TRBV18	-	TRBJ2-6	-	16	TGTGCCAGCTCACCCTTCGGACAAACTGGGGCCAACGTCCTGACTTTC	CASSPFGQTGANVLTF
TRBV29-1	-	TRBJ2-1	-	16	TGCAGCGTTGAAGAAGGAACAGTAGAATCCTACAATGAGCAGTTCTTC	CSVEEGTVESYNEQFF
TRBV7-2	few	TRBJ2-7	TRBD1	15	TGTGCCAGCAGCTTCACCGGGACAGGGGCGTACGAGCAGTACTTC	CASSFTGTGAYEQYF
TRBV29-1	-	TRBJ1-1	TRBD1	13	TGCAGGGAAAGCAGGGGGCGCAGGACTGAAGCTTTCTTT	CRESRGRRTEAFF
TRBV7-9	-	TRBJ2-5	TRBD1	13	TGTGCCAGCAGCCCCGCAGGGGGAGAGACCCAGTACTTC	CASSPAGGETQYF
TRBV10-3	-	TRBJ1-5	-	14	TGTGCCGTCCGCGGCTCAGCGGGGAGTCAGCCCCAGCATTTT	CAVRGSAGSQPQHF
TRBV19	few	TRBJ2-3	TRBD2	13	TGTGCCAGTAGTACAGGACTAGCAGATACGCAGTATTTT	CASSTGLADTQYF
TRBV5-4	-	TRBJ2-7	-	16	TGTGCCAGCAGCCTAGGCACGGCAGGGGTTGAAAACGAGCAGTACTTC	CASSLGTAGVENEQYF
TRBV3-1/TRBV3-2	-	TRBJ1-2	-	15	TGTGCCAGCAGCCTATCACAACAGGGAACCTATGGCTACACCTTC	CASSLSQQGTYGYTF
TRBV2	-	TRBJ2-1	-	13	TGTGCCAGCAGACTGGGGGCTTCGGGGGAGCAGTTCTTC	CASRLGASGEQFF
TRBV28	-	TRBJ2-2	-	15	TGTGCCAGCAGTTTATGGGCTAGTGGTATCGGGGAGCTGTTTTTT	CASSLWASGIGELFF
TRBV7-2	-	TRBJ2-1	-	15	TGTGCCAGCAGCTTAAAGCGCGGAACCTACAATGAGCAGTTCTTC	CASSLKRGTYNEQFF
TRBV28	-	TRBJ1-4	TRBD1	14	TGTGCCAGCAGTTACGGACAGGGTAATGAAAAACTGTTTTTT	CASSYGQGNEKLFF
TRBV6-5	-	TRBJ2-2	-	13	TGTGCCAGCAGTTACCCCAGGACCGGGGAGCTGTTTTTT	CASSYPRTGELFF
TRBV9	-	TRBJ1-2	-	14	TGTGCCAGCAGCCCCTTCCAGGGCACCTATGGCTACACCTTC	CASSPFQGTYGYTF
TRBV21-1	-	TRBJ1-1	-	14	TGTGCCAGCAGCAAAGCTTGCGGGGCCGCTGAAGCTTTCTTT	CASSKACGAAEAFF
TRBV19	-	TRBJ1-4	-	14	TGTGCCAGTAGTATGGGGAGTACTAATGAAAAACTGTTTTTT	CASSMGSTNEKLFF
TRBV19	-	TRBJ1-5	-	16	TGTGCCAGTAGGTACAGGGTTGACTATAGCAATCAGCCCCAGCATTTT	CASRYRVDYSNQPQHF
TRBV6-5	-	TRBJ2-2	TRBD2	14	TGTGCCAGCAGAGCGGGAGGAAACACCGGGGAGCTGTTTTTT	CASRAGGNTGELFF
TRBV28	-	TRBJ1-1	-	13	TGTGCCAGCTCGAACGTACAGGGCGTTGGGGCTTTCTTT	CASSNVQGVGAFF
TRBV7-6	-	TRBJ1-1	TRBD1	17	TGTGCCAGCAGCCATGGACAGGGGAATTGGATGAACACTGAAGCTTTCTTT	CASSHGQGNWMNTEAFF